Below are 14 T cell receptor beta chains sequenced from a single sample in a study of cytomegalovirus exposure and HLA in healthy donors. PCR employed 60 Vbeta and 13 Jbeta primers. The method was immunoSEQ multiplex PCR; TCRdb's version includes in-frame clones alone and lacks a portion of them. The sample lists over 100,000 clones; roughly 80% were seen once. The sequenced sample consisted of PBMCs. These receptor sequences come from a man aged 25-45 years in good health and CMV-seronegative.

V and J are TRBV28 and TRBJ1-4, with 7 bases lining up with TRBD1. Germline V gene data show CDR1 as MDHEN and CDR2 as SYDVKM. The CDR3 contains 14 residues. V trimming: 11 bases; J trimming: 0 bases; junction bases outside the gene matches: 6. CDR3 DNA: TGTGCCTGCTCGGGACAGCCAACTAATGAAAAACTGTTTTTT. Residues: CACSGQPTNEKLFF.

This clone was seen a handful of times. The chain couples TRBV18 to TRBJ1-4; D remains ambiguous. This CDR3 has 13 residues. Trimming took off 3 bases at V and 7 bases at J, with 9 bases between the two ends. The germline V gene has CDR1 KGHSH and CDR2 LQKENI. CDR3 sequence (DNA): TGTGCCAGCTCACCCTCCGAGGGTGAAAAACTGTTTTTT. Translated, it gives CASSPSEGEKLFF. Full variable domain (rest looked up from reference TRBV18 and TRBJ1-4): NAGVMQNPRHLVRRRGQEARLRCSPMKGHSHVYWYRQLPEEGLKFMVYLQKENIIDESGMPKERFSAEFPKEGPSILRIQQVVRGDSAAYFCASSPSEGEKLFFGSGTQLSVL.

The rearrangement joins TRBV7-9 to TRBJ1-1; D perhaps matches TRBD1 (6 bases). V lost 5 bases and J 5 bases, leaving 12 bases between the germline ends. In germline, CDR1 is SEHNR, CDR2 FQNEAQ (reference sequence). The CDR3 has 13 amino acids. The CDR3 sequence: CASSLQGQTEAFF. CDR3 in DNA: TGTGCCAGCAGCCTACAGGGACAAACTGAAGCTTTCTTT.

This clone came up a few times. V and J are TRBV6-5 and TRBJ2-7; 9 bases agree with TRBD1. Germline CDR1 reads MNHEY; CDR2 reads SVGAGI. This CDR3 is built from 16 residues. After removal of 4 bases from V and 5 bases from J, the junction contained 12 bases not matched to a gene. The CDR3 here is CASSSSPGTGRDEQYF. The CDR3 DNA sequence: TGTGCCAGCAGTTCGTCCCCCGGGACAGGGAGAGACGAGCAGTACTTC.

The chain uses TRBV2 and TRBJ1-2, with TRBD1 as a possible D gene (5 bases). CDR3 length: 12 residues. Germline V gives CDR1 SNHLY, CDR2 FYNNEI. Trimming left V 7 bases short and J 4 bases short, with 10 bases between. CDR3 residues: CASTRVSYGYTF. Written as DNA, the CDR3 is TGTGCCAGCACCAGGGTCTCCTATGGCTACACCTTC.

This chain joins TRBV6-7 and TRBJ1-5; 9 bases align to TRBD1. TRBV6-7 belongs to the ORF category, with a function that is uncertain. The CDR3 is made up of 20 amino acids. V trimming: 0 bases; J trimming: 0 bases; junction bases outside the gene matches: 12. CDR3 residues: CASSYSLRTGAENSNQPQHF. CDR3 sequence (DNA): TGTGCCAGCAGTTACTCTTTGAGGACAGGGGCCGAAAATAGCAATCAGCCCCAGCATTTT.

The rearrangement links TRBV6-4 to TRBJ1-2; D uncertain. This CDR3 region has 13 residues. Germline V CDR1 and CDR2: MRHNA, SNTAGT. V was pared by 4 bases and J by 5 bases, with 11 bases between. DNA of the CDR3: TGTGCCAGCAGTGCCCCAGGAGGGTATGGCTACACCTTC. Residues: CASSAPGGYGYTF.

Notes on this clone: A junction end diverges from the germline sequence, so it may reflect a read error. The chain combines TRBV2 with TRBJ1-5, with D possibly TRBD1 on 6 matching bases. The CDR3 runs 15 residues. CDR1 is SNHLY, CDR2 FYNNEI, per germline. CDR3: CASSEGSRGDQPQHF. In DNA, the CDR3 is TGTGCCAGCAGCGAAGGGTCCAGGGGCGATCAGCCCCAGCATTTT.

The V gene is TRBV15, the J gene TRBJ1-2; D is undetermined. V was shortened by 8 bases and J by 0 bases, with 13 bases between the two germline ends. The V gene's germline CDR1 is LNHNV and CDR2 YYDKDF (reference sequence). The CDR3 has 14 amino acids. CDR3 sequence reads: CATSMQDSNYGYTF. The CDR3 DNA reads TGTGCCACCTCCATGCAGGACTCTAACTATGGCTACACCTTC.

V is TRBV7-2 and J is TRBJ2-5; D is perhaps TRBD1 (5 bases). Germline values: CDR1 SGHTA, CDR2 FQGNSA. V lost 5 bases and J lost 5, with 18 bases in between. This CDR3 is built from 15 residues. The CDR3 sequence: CASSTTVARGETQYF. In nucleotides, the CDR3 is TGTGCCAGCAGCACGACAGTAGCTCGTGGGGAGACCCAGTACTTC.

The chain links TRBV5-6 to TRBJ1-1, with D uncertain. V gave up 0 bases and J gave up 3 bases, with 15 bases separating them. CDR3 length equals 16 residues. Germline loops: CDR1 SGHDT, CDR2 YYEEEE. The CDR3 nucleotides read TGTGCCAGCAGCTTGGCCAGGATCCGGGAAGACACTGAAGCTTTCTTT. Its protein is CASSLARIREDTEAFF.

The V and J genes are TRBV7-9 and TRBJ2-5; D remains ambiguous. CDR3 length: 12 amino acids. The V end was cut by 4 bases, the J end by 9 bases, with 12 bases between. Germline CDR1 and CDR2: SEHNR and FQNEAQ (reference sequence). CDR3 residues: CASSSGVNSQYF. The CDR3 DNA is TGTGCCAGCAGCTCCGGTGTTAATTCCCAGTACTTC.

As regards this clone: Its ends do not fully match the called genes, so a read error is possible. CDR3: CAWSTLGTGNF. For the CDR3, the DNA is TGTGCCTGGAGTACACTCGGGACAGGGAACTTC. The V and J genes are TRBV30 and TRBJ2-7; 9 bases are shared with TRBD1. Germline V gene lookup returns CDR1 GTSNPN and CDR2 SVGIG (reference sequence). The CDR3 spans 11 residues. The full variable domain, its missing parts supplied by reference TRBV30 and TRBJ2-7, is SQTIHQWPATLVQPVGSPLSLECTVEGTSNPNLYWYRQAAGRGLQLLFYSVGIGQISSEVPQNLSASRPQDRQFILSSKKLLLSDSGFYLCAWSTLGTGNFGPGTRLTVT.

The gene calls are TRBV30 and TRBJ1-1; TRBD1 agrees at 8 bases. The length of the CDR3 is 13 residues. CDR1 and CDR2 (germline): GTSNPN, SVGIG (reference sequence). V was clipped by 6 bases and J by 1 base; unmatched bases: 4. In DNA, the CDR3 is TGTGCCTGCGACAGGGGAAGGAACACTGAAGCTTTCTTT. As protein: CACDRGRNTEAFF.